These 28 T cell receptor beta chains originate from one sample sequenced in a study of T-cell memory formation after mild COVID-19. TCRdb ran MiXCR on the 5' RACE reads and lists one entry per CDR3 protein. Here the sample spans 500,000 to 600,000 distinct CDR3 sequences, about 20% being singletons. Material for sequencing was PBMCs or a T cell subset sorted from them (not recorded which). These receptors all stem from an adult woman who had mild COVID-19 (a few samples of this study predate the infection). Cell type and time point are not known.

This clonotype occurred many times. The V gene is TRBV5-1, the J gene TRBJ2-2, with 7 bases aligning to TRBD1. The ends lost 4 bases at V and 1 base at J; junction bases unmatched: 10. This CDR3 is built from 17 residues. CDR1 is SGHRS, CDR2 YFSETQ, per germline. The CDR3 nucleotides read TGCGCCAGCAGCCCCTACTGGACAGGAAGGAACACCGGGGAGCTGTTTTTT. Protein product: CASSPYWTGRNTGELFF.

The sample holds many counts of this clonotype. This chain connects TRBV7-9 to TRBJ2-1; D unclear. Germline V CDR1 and CDR2: SEHNR, FQNEAQ (reference sequence). The CDR3 sequence is 13 residues long. The V gene lost 1 base and the J gene lost 9 bases, with 10 bases spanning the gap. The DNA of the CDR3 is TGTGCCAGCAGCTTAGTGGCTGAGGTTGAGCAGTTCTTC. This translates into CASSLVAEVEQFF.

The CDR3, as DNA: TGTGCCTGGAGTGCTGGACGGGGGAAAGAGACCCAGTACTTC. Residues: CAWSAGRGKETQYF. The chain employs TRBV30 and TRBJ2-5, with D possibly matching TRBD2 (6 bases). The CDR3 spans 14 residues. Germline-derived CDR1 and CDR2 are GTSNPN and SVGIG (reference sequence). The V end was cut by 1 base, the J end by 3 bases, with 12 bases between.

This clonotype was seen repeatedly, ten times or more. The J gene is TRBJ1-5, the V gene TRBV2; TRBD1 might be the D (5 bases). Per germline, CDR1 SNHLY and CDR2 FYNNEI. Trimming removed 10 bases at V and 1 base at J, with 11 bases between. CDR3 size: 13 residues. CDR3 DNA: TGTGCCAAGGGGCTTGGGAGCAATCAGCCCCAGCATTTT. Protein sequence: CAKGLGSNQPQHF.

This sequence joins TRBV5-8 and TRBJ2-4; TRBD2 matches 8 bases. Germline CDR1 SGHTS, CDR2 YDEGEE. The CDR3 loop spans 17 amino acids. The trim removed 3 bases at V and 3 bases at J, leaving 11 bases unmatched. The CDR3 spells CASSSSGGRTIKNIQYF. Written as DNA, the CDR3 is TGTGCCAGCAGCTCCTCGGGGGGGCGAACCATCAAAAACATTCAGTACTTC.

This clonotype turned up a few times. The genes are TRBV3-1 and TRBJ2-5, with D possibly TRBD2 on 6 matching bases. The CDR3 spans 13 residues. Germline assignment: CDR1 LGHDT and CDR2 YNNKEL (reference sequence). Deletions cut 1 base from V and 5 bases from J, with 8 bases between. The CDR3 sequence is CASSQASGETQYF. Here the CDR3 DNA reads TGTGCCAGCAGCCAAGCCAGCGGGGAGACCCAGTACTTC.

The gene calls are TRBV11-2 and TRBJ2-7; unclear D gene. The germline gives CDR1 SGHAT, CDR2 FQNNGV. This CDR3 is 13 amino acids long. The V and J ends lost 1 base and 4 bases respectively, with 8 bases between them. The DNA of the CDR3 is TGTGCCAGCAGCTTAGTTCTTAGATACGAGCAGTACTTC. Protein sequence: CASSLVLRYEQYF.

This clonotype appeared many times. The chain couples TRBV4-1 to TRBJ2-1; 9 nucleotides agree with TRBD1. The CDR3 has 17 residues. The V and J ends lost 4 bases and 3 bases, in that order; junction bases with no gene match: 10. Germline lookup yields CDR1 MGHRA and CDR2 YSYEKL. The CDR3 sequence: CASSRQQGAEGYNEQFF. The CDR3 region has the DNA TGCGCCAGCAGCCGTCAACAGGGGGCAGAGGGCTACAATGAGCAGTTCTTC.

This clonotype was seen a handful of times. CDR3 DNA sequence: TGTGCCAGCAGTCCCATTCCTAGGGCGGGAAATCAGCCCCAGCATTTT. Encoded protein: CASSPIPRAGNQPQHF. J is TRBJ1-5 and V is TRBV27; D call uncertain. In germline, CDR1 is MNHEY, CDR2 SMNVEV (reference sequence). V was cut by 5 bases and J by 4 bases, with 18 bases left in between. This CDR3 is 16 amino acids long.

The table lists this clonotype with a few counts. The CDR3 bases are TGTGCCAGCAGTCAGGGGCTGGTGAACACTGAAGCTTTCTTT. This translates into CASSQGLVNTEAFF. The chain carries TRBV7-8 and TRBJ1-1; D perhaps matches TRBD1 (6 bases). Germline loops: CDR1 SGHVS, CDR2 FQNEAQ. The V gene lost 6 bases and the J gene lost 0 bases, with 11 bases spanning the gap. This CDR3 is built from 14 residues.

This clonotype has a handful of counts. The chain links TRBV7-2 to TRBJ2-3, with 12 bases identical to TRBD2. V trimming: 3 bases; J trimming: 3 bases; junction bases outside the gene matches: 7. The germline gives CDR1 SGHTA, CDR2 FQGNSA. The CDR3 is 17 amino acids. The CDR3 sequence: CASSFPTSGSFTDTQYF. The CDR3 nucleotides are TGTGCCAGCAGCTTTCCGACTAGCGGGAGCTTTACAGATACGCAGTATTTT. The variable domain in full, with the rest retrieved from reference TRBV7-2 and TRBJ2-3, is GAGVSQSPSNKVTEKGKDVELRCDPISGHTALYWYRQSLGQGLEFLIYFQGNSAPDKSGLPSDRFSAERTGGSVSTLTIQRTQQEDSAVYLCASSFPTSGSFTDTQYFGPGTRLTVL.

This clonotype was seen a handful of times. This chain joins TRBV12-3 or TRBV12-4 and TRBJ2-1; D remains unclear. V was clipped by 10 bases and J by 0 bases, with 13 bases between them. This CDR3 is built from 14 residues. CDR3 nucleotides: TGTGCCATTAGGTCTCCCAGCTCCTACAATGAGCAGTTCTTC. It encodes CAIRSPSSYNEQFF.

For the CDR3, the DNA is TGTGCCAGCAGCTTAACGGACAGGAGCTACGAGCAGTACTTC. Translated: CASSLTDRSYEQYF. This chain uses TRBV5-6 with TRBJ2-7; the match to TRBD1 covers 7 bases. V shed 2 bases, J shed 3 bases, and the junction held 5 bases outside the gene matches. The CDR3 runs 14 residues. Germline V gene sequence: CDR1 SGHDT, CDR2 YYEEEE. Looking up the rest from reference TRBV5-6 and TRBJ2-7 gives the full variable domain: DAGVTQSPTHLIKTRGQQVTLRCSPKSGHDTVSWYQQALGQGPQFIFQYYEEEERQRGNFPDRFSGHQFPNYSSELNVNALLLGDSALYLCASSLTDRSYEQYFGPGTRLTVT.

This chain joins TRBV24-1 and TRBJ2-7; D is unresolved. Germline V gives CDR1 KGHDR, CDR2 SFDVKD. CDR3 length equals 13 residues. Between the trimmed V and J ends, which lost 3 bases and 4 bases, there was a span of 9 bases. The CDR3 DNA is TGTGCCACCAGTGATGGAAAACGATACGAGCAGTACTTC. The encoded protein is CATSDGKRYEQYF.

This clonotype has just a few counts. The chain combines TRBV5-6 with TRBJ2-3, with 9 bases that match TRBD2. The CDR3 covers 16 residues. Trimming at V came to 1 base and at J to 4 bases, leaving 7 bases not matched to a gene. Germline values: CDR1 SGHDT, CDR2 YYEEEE. The CDR3 DNA reads TGTGCCAGCAGCTTGTACACAGCGGGGGGACCAGATACGCAGTATTTT. Translation: CASSLYTAGGPDTQYF.

This chain links TRBV6-2 or TRBV6-3 with TRBJ1-1; D is ambiguous. The germline CDR1 and CDR2 sequences are MNHEY and SVGEGT. V shed 5 bases and J shed 8 bases, with 18 bases lying between them. CDR3 length: 14 amino acids. CDR3 coding DNA: TGTGCCAGCAGTCCGCCGTTGGGGAGAGGGGAAGCTTTCTTT. Protein product: CASSPPLGRGEAFF.

There are a few counts of this clonotype. The rearrangement uses TRBV6-5 and TRBJ2-7; D is tentatively TRBD1 or TRBD2 (5 bases each). V lost 5 bases to trimming and J lost 2 bases, with 13 bases between them. This CDR3 has 14 residues. CDR1 is MNHEY and CDR2 is SVGAGI in the germline V gene. The CDR3 loop is CASSTGTVAYEQYF. The CDR3 bases are TGTGCCAGCAGTACCGGGACGGTAGCCTACGAGCAGTACTTC.

This clonotype was seen a few times. The rearrangement joins TRBV6-4 to TRBJ2-1, with TRBD1 as a possible D gene (5 bases). V was clipped by 3 bases and J by 5 bases, with 8 bases between them. Germline CDR1 MRHNA, CDR2 SNTAGT. The CDR3 is 13 residues long. The chain's CDR3 is CASSEQANNEQFF. CDR3 sequence (DNA): TGTGCCAGCAGTGAACAGGCCAACAATGAGCAGTTCTTC.

CDR3 protein: CATSDPPRNEQFF. Here the CDR3 DNA reads TGTGCCACCAGTGATCCCCCCCGGAATGAGCAGTTCTTC. The rearrangement joins TRBV24-1 to TRBJ2-1; D ambiguous. Germline CDR1 reads KGHDR; CDR2 reads SFDVKD. The CDR3 runs 13 residues. V lost 3 bases and J lost 7, with 9 bases in between.

This clonotype has more than one count but fewer than ten. The chain is built from TRBV6-1 and TRBJ2-2, with D unclear. The CDR3 sequence is 13 residues long. The germline V gene encodes CDR1 MNHNS and CDR2 SASEGT. V was cut by 4 bases and J by 6 bases, with 9 bases left in between. In DNA form, the CDR3 reads TGTGCCAGCAGTGTACCCGGTTCCGGGGAGCTGTTTTTT. Translated: CASSVPGSGELFF.

This chain joins TRBV24-1 and TRBJ1-5; D unresolved. The V gene's germline CDR1 is KGHDR and CDR2 SFDVKD. This CDR3 is built from 15 residues. V shed 4 bases and J shed 0 bases, with 9 bases lying between them. The CDR3 DNA reads TGTGCCACCAGTGAGGGCTTGAATAGCAATCAGCCCCAGCATTTT. It encodes CATSEGLNSNQPQHF.

J is TRBJ1-2 and V is TRBV24-1; D call uncertain. This CDR3 contains 13 residues. Per the germline V gene, CDR1 is KGHDR and CDR2 is SFDVKD. V shed 3 bases and J shed 10 bases, with 14 bases lying between them. DNA of the CDR3: TGTGCCACCAGTGATGGACGGGCGATTGACTACACCTTC. Translated, it gives CATSDGRAIDYTF.

This clonotype was seen a handful of times. The V gene is TRBV5-1, the J gene TRBJ1-1; a weak D match, TRBD1 (5 bases). CDR3 length: 14 residues. The germline gives CDR1 SGHRS, CDR2 YFSETQ. V lost 0 bases to trimming and J lost 5 bases, with 11 bases between them. CDR3 in amino acids: CASSLADSWTEAFF. The CDR3, as DNA: TGCGCCAGCAGCTTGGCCGACAGTTGGACTGAAGCTTTCTTT.

The V and J genes are TRBV29-1 and TRBJ1-1; no clear D. Between the trimmed V and J ends, which lost 2 bases and 6 bases, there was a span of 7 bases. Germline CDR1 SQVTM, CDR2 ANQGSEA. The CDR3 sequence is 11 residues long. The CDR3 bases are TGCAGCGTTGAACTGACGGCTGAAGCTTTCTTT. Translated, it gives CSVELTAEAFF.

The chain carries TRBV9 and TRBJ2-5; D perhaps matches TRBD1 (6 bases). The germline CDR1 and CDR2 sequences are SGDLS and YYNGEE. V gave up 3 bases and J gave up 1 base, with 13 bases separating them. This CDR3 is built from 15 residues. CDR3 DNA: TGTGCCAGCAGCGGAGATCGGACAGCCCAAGAGACCCAGTACTTC. Protein: CASSGDRTAQETQYF. Full variable domain (missing parts from reference TRBV9 and TRBJ2-5): DSGVTQTPKHLITATGQRVTLRCSPRSGDLSVYWYQQSLDQGLQFLIQYYNGEERAKGNILERFSAQQFPDLHSELNLSSLELGDSALYFCASSGDRTAQETQYFGPGTRLLVL.

The V call is TRBV19, the J call TRBJ1-6; possibly TRBD1 for D (5 bases). Deletions cut 5 bases from V and 8 bases from J, with 16 bases between. The length of the CDR3 is 15 residues. Germline CDR1 is LNHDA and CDR2 is SQIVND (reference sequence). The DNA for the CDR3 is TGTGCCAGTAGTCTCGGGACTGACGTAGATTCACCCCTCCACTTT. Translation: CASSLGTDVDSPLHF.

In this sample, this clonotype turned up a few times. The rearrangement joins TRBV3-1 to TRBJ1-3; D perhaps matches TRBD1 (5 bases). This CDR3 spans 19 amino acids. Trimming cost V 6 bases and J 0 bases, with 24 bases left between them. Germline V gene sequence: CDR1 LGHDT, CDR2 YNNKEL (reference sequence). DNA for the CDR3: TGTGCCAGCAGTCCTCCCGGTTGGCCCGACAGACTCTCTGGAAACACCATATATTTT. Translation gives CASSPPGWPDRLSGNTIYF.

This clonotype was seen a few times. The chain joins TRBV6-2 or TRBV6-3 to TRBJ1-5; D possibly corresponds to TRBD1 (5 bases). The CDR3 spans 17 residues. Germline CDR1 and CDR2: MNHEY and SVGEGT. The germline V and J ends were trimmed by 0 bases and 7 bases, with 19 bases remaining between them. The CDR3 DNA reads TGTGCCAGCAGTTACTCGGGTAGTCGGAAGGGGAGGCAGCCCCAGCATTTT. Translation: CASSYSGSRKGRQPQHF.